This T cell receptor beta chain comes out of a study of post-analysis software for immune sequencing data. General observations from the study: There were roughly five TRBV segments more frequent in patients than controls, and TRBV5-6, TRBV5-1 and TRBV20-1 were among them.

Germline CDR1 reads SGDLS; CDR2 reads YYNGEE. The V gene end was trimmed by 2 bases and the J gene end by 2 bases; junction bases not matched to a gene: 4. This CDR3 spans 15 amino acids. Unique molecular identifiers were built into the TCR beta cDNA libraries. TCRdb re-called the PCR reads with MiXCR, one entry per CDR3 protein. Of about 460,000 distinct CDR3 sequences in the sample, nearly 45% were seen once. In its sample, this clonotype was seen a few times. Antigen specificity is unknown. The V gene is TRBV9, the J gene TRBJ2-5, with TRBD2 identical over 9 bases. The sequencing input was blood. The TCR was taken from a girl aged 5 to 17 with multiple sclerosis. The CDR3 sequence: CASSVSGSPQETQYF. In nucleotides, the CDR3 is TGTGCCAGCAGCGTTAGCGGGAGCCCTCAAGAGACCCAGTACTTC.